Following are 14 T cell receptor beta chains from one sample sequenced in a study of cytomegalovirus exposure and HLA in healthy donors. PCR involved 60 Vbeta and 13 Jbeta primers. Measured with immunoSEQ multiplex PCR; TCRdb has only the in-frame clones, and not every one. Its clone listing holds almost 40,000 clones. What was sequenced was PBMCs. The receptors derive from a young woman in good health and CMV-seropositive.

The V gene is TRBV7-6, the J gene TRBJ1-1, with D unresolved. The CDR3 has 13 residues. Germline CDR1 SGHVS, CDR2 FNYEAQ. Trimming left V 5 bases short and J 0 bases short, with 7 bases between. The CDR3 region is CASSQRVNTEAFF. Written as DNA, the CDR3 is TGTGCCAGCAGCCAAAGAGTGAACACTGAAGCTTTCTTT.

This rearrangement joins TRBV6-5 to TRBJ1-5; 7 positions match TRBD1. There are 15 residues in the CDR3. Trimming cost V 4 bases and J 6 bases; bases outside gene matches: 9. CDR1 and CDR2 from the germline V gene are MNHEY and SVGAGI. In DNA, the CDR3 is TGTGCCAGCAGTTCAGCGGACAGGACGGGTCAGCCCCAGCATTTT. Translation gives CASSSADRTGQPQHF.

This sequence joins TRBV5-1 and TRBJ2-5; 7 positions match TRBD1. The V and J ends lost 4 bases and 2 bases, in that order; junction bases with no gene match: 5. Germline-derived CDR1 and CDR2 are SGHRS and YFSETQ. The CDR3 has 14 residues. CDR3 sequence (DNA): TGCGCCAGCAGCGTACAGGGGAATCAAGAGACCCAGTACTTC. It translates to CASSVQGNQETQYF.

The gene calls are TRBV25-1 and TRBJ2-1; the match to TRBD1 covers 11 bases. Germline values: CDR1 MGHDK, CDR2 SYGVNS. The CDR3 loop spans 14 amino acids. The junction had 3 bases not matched to a gene; V was cut back by 6 bases and J by 5 bases. The CDR3 loop reads CASRDRGPDNEQFF. Written as DNA, the CDR3 is TGTGCCAGCAGGGACAGGGGGCCCGACAATGAGCAGTTCTTC.

This sequence joins TRBV7-6 and TRBJ1-1; D gene unclear. This CDR3 contains 15 residues. Germline-derived CDR1 and CDR2 are SGHVS and FNYEAQ. Trimming left V 6 bases short and J 4 bases short, with 18 bases between. The chain's CDR3 is CASSLFPTEGTEAFF. The CDR3 DNA reads as TGTGCCAGCAGTCTATTCCCGACCGAGGGCACTGAAGCTTTCTTT.

The rearrangement links TRBV4-2 to TRBJ1-1; the match to TRBD1 covers 7 bases. Germline V gene lookup returns CDR1 LGHNA and CDR2 YNFKEQ. With 0 bases clipped from V and 0 bases from J, the junction kept 1 base outside the gene matches. The CDR3 sequence is 15 residues long. In DNA form, the CDR3 reads TGTGCCAGCAGCCAAGAGACAGGGTTGAACACTGAAGCTTTCTTT. It is translated as CASSQETGLNTEAFF.

J is TRBJ1-2 and V is TRBV6-4, with TRBD1 as a possible D gene (6 bases). There are 16 residues in the CDR3. V was pared by 6 bases and J by 5 bases, with 22 bases between. The V gene's germline CDR1 is MRHNA and CDR2 SNTAGT. The CDR3 sequence: CASSDRTSQGGYGYTF. CDR3 in DNA: TGTGCCAGCAGCGACAGGACCTCTCAAGGAGGGTATGGCTACACCTTC.

The rearrangement uses TRBV9 and TRBJ2-5; 13 bases match TRBD2. The CDR3 spans 15 residues. V was clipped by 4 bases and J by 5 bases; unmatched bases: 5. In germline, CDR1 is SGDLS, CDR2 YYNGEE. The CDR3 loop reads CASSRLAGGGETQYF. CDR3 coding DNA: TGTGCCAGCAGCAGACTAGCGGGGGGTGGTGAGACCCAGTACTTC.

The V gene is TRBV28, the J gene TRBJ1-2; D gene ambiguous. Trimming pared 2 bases from V and 7 bases from J, leaving 14 bases between. Germline CDR1 reads MDHEN; CDR2 reads SYDVKM. This CDR3 comprises 14 residues. CDR3 nucleotides: TGTGCCAGCAGTTTAGAGGGCGGTGGACGTGGCTACACCTTC. This gives the protein CASSLEGGGRGYTF.

The gene calls are TRBV5-8 and TRBJ1-6; 8 nucleotides agree with TRBD1. Germline V gene sequence: CDR1 SGHTS, CDR2 YDEGEE. The CDR3 is 15 residues long. V was pared by 4 bases and J by 10 bases, with 10 bases of the junction left unmatched. CDR3 in DNA: TGTGCCAGCAGCCACGACAGGGGCTTTAACTCACCCCTCCACTTT. Its translation: CASSHDRGFNSPLHF.

The chain carries TRBV5-6 and TRBJ2-5; perhaps TRBD2 as D (6 bases). Germline V lookup: CDR1 SGHDT, CDR2 YYEEEE. This CDR3 comprises 14 residues. Between the trimmed V and J ends, which lost 0 bases and 1 base, there was a span of 7 bases. CDR3 sequence (DNA): TGTGCCAGCAGCTTGGCGGGGGTCCAAGAGACCCAGTACTTC. It yields the protein CASSLAGVQETQYF. Full variable domain (missing parts from reference TRBV5-6 and TRBJ2-5): DAGVTQSPTHLIKTRGQQVTLRCSPKSGHDTVSWYQQALGQGPQFIFQYYEEEERQRGNFPDRFSGHQFPNYSSELNVNALLLGDSALYLCASSLAGVQETQYFGPGTRLLVL.

The chain employs TRBV29-1 and TRBJ1-5; 7 bases map to TRBD1. Losses at the gene ends were 4 bases for V and 4 bases for J; bases not matched to a gene: 4. Germline loops: CDR1 SQVTM, CDR2 ANQGSEA. The CDR3 is made up of 13 amino acids. In DNA, the CDR3 is TGCAGCGTTGGACAGGGATGGAATCAGCCCCAGCATTTT. Residues: CSVGQGWNQPQHF.

The chain uses TRBV6-1 and TRBJ2-1; 9 bases match TRBD1. CDR3 length: 14 residues. V trimming: 4 bases; J trimming: 7 bases; junction bases outside the gene matches: 5. CDR1 MNHNS and CDR2 SASEGT come from the germline V gene. This CDR3 reads CASSGRQGENEQFF. The CDR3 DNA follows: TGTGCCAGCAGTGGACGACAGGGGGAGAATGAGCAGTTCTTC.

The CDR3 sequence is CASSQDGGITNEKLFF. CDR3 coding DNA: TGCGCCAGCAGCCAAGACGGAGGGATAACTAATGAAAAACTGTTTTTT. V gene TRBV4-1 combines with J gene TRBJ1-4; D gene uncertain. There are 16 residues in the CDR3. V was trimmed by 0 bases and J by 1 base, leaving 9 bases between them. CDR1 and CDR2 (germline): MGHRA, YSYEKL.